These 27 T cell receptor beta chains were sequenced from one sample in a study of blood T cell repertoires in COVID-19. Repertoires were generated with immunoSEQ multiplex PCR, while TCRdb's copy carries only in-frame clones and drops some. This repertoire shows some 400,000 clones, 80% to 90% found once; its top ten account for roughly 1.1%. The sample was PBMCs or T cells enriched from blood (not recorded which). Source of these receptors: a man between 25 and 39 years old who had recovered from COVID-19.

The chain uses TRBV3-1 (or the pseudogene TRBV3-2) and TRBJ1-2; D is ambiguous. Germline V CDR1 and CDR2: LGHDT, YNNKEL (reference sequence). This CDR3 spans 13 amino acids. Deletions cut 0 bases from V and 7 bases from J, with 9 bases between. In DNA form, the CDR3 reads TGTGCCAGCAGCCAAGATCTCGGGTCTGGCTACACCTTC. Its translation: CASSQDLGSGYTF.

The V gene is TRBV25-1, the J gene TRBJ1-1, with D possibly being TRBD1 (5 bases). CDR1 is MGHDK and CDR2 is SYGVNS in the germline V gene. The CDR3 spans 13 residues. The V and J ends lost 5 bases and 0 bases respectively, with 7 bases between them. CDR3 protein: CASSRQMNTEAFF. DNA for the CDR3: TGTGCCAGCAGTCGACAGATGAACACTGAAGCTTTCTTT.

This chain uses TRBV6-1 with TRBJ1-1; D remains ambiguous. Germline assignment: CDR1 MNHNS and CDR2 SASEGT. The germline V and J ends were trimmed by 0 bases and 2 bases, with 10 bases remaining between them. This CDR3 has 15 amino acids. The CDR3 here is CASSEASAANTEAFF. The CDR3 nucleotides are TGTGCCAGCAGTGAAGCCTCCGCGGCTAACACTGAAGCTTTCTTT.

The chain employs TRBV27 and TRBJ1-6; a possible D gene is TRBD1 (5 bases). From germline, CDR1 is MNHEY and CDR2 SMNVEV (reference sequence). The CDR3 covers 19 residues. Trimming removed 3 bases at V and 0 bases at J, with 18 bases between. The CDR3 coding sequence is TGTGCCAGCAGTTTTGGGACCTTAACGGGGGGCTCCTATAATTCACCCCTCCACTTT. It codes for CASSFGTLTGGSYNSPLHF.

The V call is TRBV19, the J call TRBJ1-2, with D maybe TRBD1 (5 bases). The CDR3 spans 14 residues. Trimming took 8 bases from V and 3 from J, leaving 16 bases between them. Germline values: CDR1 LNHDA, CDR2 SQIVND (reference sequence). Here the CDR3 reads CASARDRDYYGYTF. Written as DNA, the CDR3 is TGTGCCAGTGCCCGTGACAGAGATTACTATGGCTACACCTTC.

J is TRBJ1-1 and V is TRBV19, with D perhaps matching TRBD1 (5 bases). The CDR3 loop spans 13 amino acids. Germline-derived CDR1 and CDR2 are LNHDA and SQIVND (reference sequence). V was clipped by 7 bases and J by 0 bases, with 9 bases between them. The CDR3: CASKGQMNTEAFF. The CDR3 region has the DNA TGTGCCAGTAAAGGACAAATGAACACTGAAGCTTTCTTT.

The chain employs TRBV12-1 and TRBJ2-5; no DNA check was done on the table's D call, TRBD2. TRBV12-1 is a documented pseudogene. The CDR3 is 13 residues long. In DNA, the CDR3 is TGTGCCAGCAGCTTTTTTTGCGAACAGACCCAGTACTTC. Residues: CASSFFCEQTQYF.

The chain couples TRBV7-9 to TRBJ1-1, with no clear D. Germline V gene lookup returns CDR1 SEHNR and CDR2 FQNEAQ (reference sequence). Trimming cost V 6 bases and J 0 bases, with 11 bases left between them. This CDR3 contains 14 residues. CDR3 bases: TGTGCCAGCAGATCGAGGGTAATGAACACTGAAGCTTTCTTT. This codes for CASRSRVMNTEAFF. Full variable domain (outside the CDR3, taken from reference TRBV7-9 and TRBJ1-1): DTGVSQNPRHKITKRGQNVTFRCDPISEHNRLYWYRQTLGQGPEFLTYFQNEAQLEKSRLLSDRFSAERPKGSFSTLEIQRTEQGDSAMYLCASRSRVMNTEAFFGQGTRLTVV.

This chain links TRBV5-1 with TRBJ1-2; maybe TRBD1 (6 bases). Trimming took 4 bases from V and 2 from J, leaving 15 bases between them. The CDR3 is made up of 15 amino acids. Germline V gene sequence: CDR1 SGHRS, CDR2 YFSETQ. The CDR3: CASSVSGTLNYGYTF. The CDR3 nucleotides are TGCGCCAGCAGCGTCTCCGGGACATTGAACTATGGCTACACCTTC.

CDR3 coding DNA: TGCAGCGTTGCCCTGGGAGAGGAGACCCAGTACTTC. Residues: CSVALGEETQYF. This rearrangement joins TRBV29-1 to TRBJ2-5; possibly TRBD2 for D (5 bases). The CDR3 sequence is 12 residues long. Germline CDR1 is SQVTM and CDR2 is ANQGSEA. Trimming removed 4 bases from V and 5 bases from J, with 11 bases in between.

The chain carries TRBV7-3 and TRBJ2-3; 14 bases are a match to TRBD2. After removal of 5 bases from V and 8 bases from J, the junction contained 3 bases not matched to a gene. CDR1 is SGHTA and CDR2 is FQGTGA in the germline V gene. The CDR3 loop spans 14 amino acids. The CDR3 DNA reads TGTGCCAGCAGCCGGACTAGCGGGAGGTCTACGCAGTATTTT. Its protein product is CASSRTSGRSTQYF. The whole variable domain, remainder taken from reference TRBV7-3 and TRBJ2-3, is GAGVSQTPSNKVTEKGKYVELRCDPISGHTALYWYRQSLGQGPEFLIYFQGTGAADDSGLPNDRFFAVRPEGSVSTLKIQRTERGDSAVYLCASSRTSGRSTQYFGPGTRLTVL.

The chain uses TRBV19 and TRBJ1-2, with D perhaps matching TRBD1 (5 bases). Germline V gives CDR1 LNHDA, CDR2 SQIVND (reference sequence). The CDR3 has 13 residues. Trimming cost V 7 bases and J 6 bases, with 15 bases left between them. CDR3 in DNA: TGTGCCAGTATAAGAGCTCAAGGGGATGGCTACACCTTC. Protein sequence: CASIRAQGDGYTF.

CDR3 DNA: TGTGCCAGCAGAGACAGCTCAATCTATGGCTACACCTTC. This codes for CASRDSSIYGYTF. The chain joins TRBV12-3 or TRBV12-4 to TRBJ1-2; tentatively, D is TRBD1 (5 bases). The CDR3 contains 13 residues. The V and J ends lost 6 bases and 4 bases respectively, with 12 bases between them.

The chain combines TRBV19 with TRBJ1-5; 7 nucleotides align to TRBD1. Germline V gene lookup returns CDR1 LNHDA and CDR2 SQIVND (reference sequence). The CDR3 consists of 15 residues. The J segment lost 5 bases and the V segment lost 6 bases, leaving 10 bases of the junction unmatched. As DNA, the CDR3 is TGTGCCAGTAGGGCCAGGGGGTATCCCGATCAGCCCCAGCATTTT. Amino acids: CASRARGYPDQPQHF.

This clone is a singleton in its sample. The rearrangement links TRBV27 to TRBJ1-2, with unresolved D. In germline, CDR1 is MNHEY, CDR2 SMNVEV (reference sequence). This CDR3 spans 11 amino acids. V lost 5 bases and J lost 4, with 5 bases in between. The CDR3 DNA is TGTGCCAGCAGTAATAGCTATGGCTACACCTTC. Translation gives CASSNSYGYTF.

The chain couples TRBV12-3 or TRBV12-4 to TRBJ1-2; D ambiguous. V was clipped by 6 bases and J by 8 bases, with 10 bases between them. The CDR3 runs to 11 residues. Written as DNA, the CDR3 is TGTGCCAGCAGGGGAACGGGGGGCTACACCTTC. This encodes CASRGTGGYTF.

The chain is built from TRBV30 and TRBJ2-3, with D hard to call. The CDR3 length is 15 residues. Trimming stripped 0 bases from V and 1 base from J, with 11 bases between. Germline assignment: CDR1 GTSNPN and CDR2 SVGIG (reference sequence). This CDR3 is CAWSVSGLGTDTQYF. The CDR3 region has the DNA TGTGCCTGGAGTGTTAGTGGGCTTGGCACAGATACGCAGTATTTT.

This clone has just one count. The chain is built from TRBV11-2 and TRBJ2-5; TRBD2 agrees at 10 bases. Germline loops: CDR1 SGHAT, CDR2 FQNNGV. V shed 5 bases and J 7 bases; nucleotides not matched to a gene: 16. This CDR3 contains 17 residues. The CDR3 sequence: CASSLPQREGQIGTQYF. CDR3 coding DNA: TGTGCCAGCAGCCTACCCCAGCGGGAGGGCCAAATCGGGACCCAGTACTTC.

The chain is built from TRBV5-4 and TRBJ1-2, with D maybe TRBD1 (5 bases). The V end lost 5 bases, the J end lost 8 bases, and 19 bases lay between the germline ends. The germline CDR1 and CDR2 sequences are SGHNT and YYREEE (reference sequence). The CDR3 has 14 amino acids. CDR3 nucleotides: TGTGCCAGCAGTGGGTATGGTAGGGGTACCGGCTACACCTTC. Residues: CASSGYGRGTGYTF.

This sequence joins TRBV4-1 and TRBJ2-7; TRBD1 aligns across 7 bases. The CDR3 totals 16 residues. The V and J ends lost 1 base and 7 bases, in that order; junction bases with no gene match: 13. CDR1 MGHRA and CDR2 YSYEKL come from the germline V gene. The CDR3 sequence is CASSQANMGAGGEQYF. CDR3 DNA: TGCGCCAGCAGCCAAGCAAATATGGGGGCAGGGGGAGAGCAGTACTTC.

The chain is built from TRBV3-1 (or the pseudogene TRBV3-2) and TRBJ1-2, with D hard to call. Between the trimmed V and J ends, which lost 4 bases and 0 bases, there was a span of 12 bases. The CDR3 runs to 15 residues. Germline V gene sequence: CDR1 LGHDT, CDR2 YNNKEL (reference sequence). CDR3 region: CASSPRTSANYGYTF. CDR3 DNA: TGTGCCAGCAGCCCTCGGACTTCCGCTAACTATGGCTACACCTTC.

This rearrangement joins TRBV27 to TRBJ2-5, with D hard to call. The CDR3 length is 11 residues. V gave up 3 bases and J gave up 5 bases, with 4 bases separating them. Germline assignment: CDR1 MNHEY and CDR2 SMNVEV (reference sequence). This CDR3 is CASSLGETQYF. In DNA form, the CDR3 reads TGTGCCAGCAGTTTGGGCGAGACCCAGTACTTC.

The chain carries TRBV4-2 and TRBJ2-1, with 12 bases aligning to TRBD2. Germline CDR1 and CDR2: LGHNA and YNFKEQ. With 2 bases clipped from V and 6 bases from J, the junction kept 5 bases outside the gene matches. The CDR3 has 16 residues. The CDR3 DNA reads as TGTGCCAGCAGCCAACAGACTAGCGGGGGTCCCAATGAGCAGTTCTTC. Translation: CASSQQTSGGPNEQFF.

The chain joins TRBV9 to TRBJ2-1; TRBD2 aligns across 14 bases. CDR1 and CDR2 from the germline V gene are SGDLS and YYNGEE. The CDR3 extends over 16 amino acids. Losses at the gene ends were 0 bases for V and 7 bases for J; bases not matched to a gene: 3. This CDR3 reads CASSVGTSGRRNEQFF. In DNA, the CDR3 is TGTGCCAGCAGCGTAGGGACTAGCGGGAGGAGAAATGAGCAGTTCTTC.

V is TRBV18 and J is TRBJ1-1; D gene ambiguous. This CDR3 contains 14 residues. The germline V gene encodes CDR1 KGHSH and CDR2 LQKENI. V was pared by 2 bases and J by 4 bases, with 11 bases between. CDR3 nucleotide sequence: TGTGCCAGCTCACCAAGACCGGGGTCCACTGAAGCTTTCTTT. The encoded protein is CASSPRPGSTEAFF. The full variable domain, with the rest looked up from reference TRBV18 and TRBJ1-1, is NAGVMQNPRHLVRRRGQEARLRCSPMKGHSHVYWYRQLPEEGLKFMVYLQKENIIDESGMPKERFSAEFPKEGPSILRIQQVVRGDSAAYFCASSPRPGSTEAFFGQGTRLTVV.

This chain joins TRBV2 and TRBJ1-2; D is possibly TRBD1 (6 bases). CDR3 length: 14 amino acids. Germline values: CDR1 SNHLY, CDR2 FYNNEI. V lost 5 bases and J 4 bases, leaving 14 bases between the germline ends. CDR3 nucleotide sequence: TGTGCCAGCAGTCAACTTGAGACAGGCTATGGCTACACCTTC. Residues: CASSQLETGYGYTF.

The chain employs TRBV28 and TRBJ1-1, with no clear D. Germline lookup yields CDR1 MDHEN and CDR2 SYDVKM. CDR3 length: 13 amino acids. The CDR3 sequence is CAANGGRNTEAFF. The CDR3 region has the DNA TGTGCGGCCAACGGCGGTCGGAACACTGAAGCTTTCTTT.